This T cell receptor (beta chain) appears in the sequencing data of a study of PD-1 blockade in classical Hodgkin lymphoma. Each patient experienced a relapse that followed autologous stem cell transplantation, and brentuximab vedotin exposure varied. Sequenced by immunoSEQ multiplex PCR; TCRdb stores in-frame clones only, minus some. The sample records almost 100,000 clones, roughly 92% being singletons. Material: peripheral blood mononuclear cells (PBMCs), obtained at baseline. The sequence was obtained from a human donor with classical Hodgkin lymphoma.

CDR3 coding DNA: TGCGCCACCGGACTAGCGGGATTCACAGATACGCAGTATTTT. Translated, it gives CATGLAGFTDTQYF. This rearrangement joins TRBV5-1 to TRBJ2-3; TRBD2 agrees at 12 bases. CDR1 and CDR2 (germline): SGHRS, YFSETQ. Unmatched junction bases numbered 4, after V lost 9 bases and J lost 2 bases. The CDR3 spans 14 residues.